These 22 T cell receptor beta chains originate from one sample sequenced in a study of blood T cells in healthy people across ages. For the second PCR, which ran for 7 to 11 cycles, a sample-barcoded 5' primer and a J-beta primer mix were used. Each CDR3 protein gets one entry after TCRdb re-called the 5' RACE reads with MiXCR. The repertoire consists of approximately 830,000 distinct CDR3 sequences, with under 80% occurring once and the leading ten covering roughly 25%. The specimen sequenced was blood. Receptors originate from a man aged 25 to 45 in good health.

The genes are TRBV5-1 and TRBJ2-7; 9 bases match TRBD1. Germline CDR1 is SGHRS and CDR2 is YFSETQ. Trimming took 4 bases from V and 3 from J; bases not matched to a gene: 8. The CDR3 contains 15 residues. The CDR3 sequence: CASSETGGTFYEQYF. In DNA form, the CDR3 reads TGCGCCAGCAGCGAGACAGGGGGAACTTTCTACGAGCAGTACTTC.

V usage is TRBV27 and J usage is TRBJ1-4; 11 bases agree with TRBD1. From germline, CDR1 is MNHEY and CDR2 SMNVEV (reference sequence). V gave up 5 bases and J gave up 0 bases; unmatched junction bases: 5. The CDR3 loop spans 17 amino acids. CDR3 sequence reads: CASSGTGGYTTNEKLFF. The CDR3 nucleotides are TGTGCCAGCAGTGGGACAGGGGGGTACACAACTAATGAAAAACTGTTTTTT.

V gene TRBV7-2 combines with J gene TRBJ1-6, with 9 bases lining up with TRBD1. V shed 5 bases and J 10 bases; nucleotides not matched to a gene: 6. The CDR3 consists of 14 residues. The V gene's germline CDR1 is SGHTA and CDR2 FQGNSA. The CDR3 DNA sequence: TGTGCCAGCAGCGTGAGGGACAGGGTCTCACCCCTCCACTTT. It encodes CASSVRDRVSPLHF.

The chain recombines TRBV11-2 with TRBJ2-3; D may be TRBD2 (7 bases). From germline, CDR1 is SGHAT and CDR2 FQNNGV. Trimming cost V 5 bases and J 4 bases, with 13 bases left between them. The CDR3 is made up of 14 amino acids. The CDR3 protein is CASSPAGAADTQYF. CDR3 in DNA: TGTGCCAGCAGCCCCGCGGGGGCTGCAGATACGCAGTATTTT.

This clonotype was seen only once. The chain combines TRBV6-2 or TRBV6-3 with TRBJ1-5, with D possibly matching TRBD1 (6 bases). This CDR3 contains 14 residues. Germline loops: CDR1 MNHEY, CDR2 SVGEGT. Trimming shortened V by 2 bases and J by 10 bases, and 15 bases separated the two germline ends. The CDR3, as DNA: TGTGCCAGCAGTTACCTGGGAGGGACAAATCCCCAGCATTTT. This encodes CASSYLGGTNPQHF.

The chain uses TRBV7-2 and TRBJ1-6; D is unresolved. CDR3 size: 14 residues. Germline V CDR1 and CDR2: SGHTA, FQGNSA. V was cut by 0 bases and J by 10 bases, with 10 bases left in between. The CDR3 DNA sequence: TGTGCCAGCAGCTTAGCGGGGAGGGAATCACCCCTCCACTTT. Translating gives CASSLAGRESPLHF.

The rearrangement links TRBV4-3 to TRBJ2-4; D might be TRBD1 (7 bases). CDR3 length: 17 residues. CDR1 is LGHNA, CDR2 YSLEER, per germline. V was cut by 0 bases and J by 13 bases, with 25 bases left in between. CDR3 protein: CASSQEVGSGGRGEQYF. The CDR3 nucleotides are TGCGCCAGCAGCCAAGAAGTAGGGTCAGGGGGAAGGGGGGAGCAGTACTTC.

The chain links TRBV29-1 to TRBJ1-1; TRBD1 is a possible D gene (5 bases). Germline loops: CDR1 SQVTM, CDR2 ANQGSEA. This CDR3 is built from 15 residues. Trimming removed 2 bases at V and 1 base at J, with 14 bases between. The CDR3 loop reads CSVETGVQANTEAFF. CDR3 coding DNA: TGCAGCGTTGAAACGGGGGTACAGGCGAACACTGAAGCTTTCTTT.

This chain joins TRBV6-5 and TRBJ1-2; D possibly corresponds to TRBD1 (6 bases). CDR1 and CDR2 from the germline V gene are MNHEY and SVGAGI. Between the trimmed V and J ends, which lost 6 bases and 2 bases, there was a span of 16 bases. This CDR3 is built from 15 residues. The CDR3 loop is CASSPPGAGNYGYTF. The CDR3 DNA reads as TGTGCCAGCAGCCCCCCAGGGGCGGGCAACTATGGCTACACCTTC.

Worth noting for this clonotype: A much larger clonotype is one base distant, so this may be a read error. V and J are TRBV6-2 or TRBV6-3 and TRBJ2-7; D is perhaps TRBD1 (5 bases). The CDR3 is 13 residues long. Germline CDR1 and CDR2: MNHEY and SVGEGT. The CDR3 DNA sequence: TGTGCCAGCAGTGACTCGGACACCTACAAGCAGTACTTC. It yields the protein CASSDSDTYKQYF.

The chain couples TRBV28 to TRBJ2-4, with 10 positions matching TRBD1. The J call may not be correct, given that the DNA end is closer to TRBJ2-7. The CDR3 totals 15 residues. From germline, CDR1 is MDHEN and CDR2 SYDVKM. DNA of the CDR3: TGTGCCAGCAGTTTAGTGGGACAGGGGTCCCACGAGCAGTACTTC. It yields the protein CASSLVGQGSHEQYF.

J is TRBJ2-1 and V is TRBV7-2; D is perhaps TRBD2 (6 bases). Germline CDR1 reads SGHTA; CDR2 reads FQGNSA. V was shortened by 5 bases and J by 4 bases, with 15 bases between the two germline ends. The CDR3 totals 15 residues. DNA for the CDR3: TGTGCCAGCAGCACGATGACGGCGGGGTACAATGAGCAGTTCTTC. Translated, it gives CASSTMTAGYNEQFF.

For this clonotype: Sequence at one end of the junction differs from germline and may be a read error. The chain combines TRBV7-9 with TRBJ2-3, with D possibly called TRBD1 or TRBD2 (5 bases each). This CDR3 is built from 16 residues. CDR1 and CDR2 (germline): SEHNR, FQNEAQ (reference sequence). DNA of the CDR3: TGTACCAGCAGCCCCTGGGTAGGGGTGGAGGAAGATACGCAGTATTTT. Protein product: CTSSPWVGVEEDTQYF.

The chain employs TRBV6-2 or TRBV6-3 and TRBJ1-2, with unresolved D. V was cut by 2 bases and J by 6 bases, with 13 bases left in between. CDR1 is MNHEY, CDR2 SVGEGT, per germline. This CDR3 has 14 amino acids. CDR3 nucleotide sequence: TGTGCCAGCAGTTACCGCGTGGGCGCGGATGGCTACACCTTC. Translating it yields CASSYRVGADGYTF.

This clonotype was seen a handful of times. This chain links TRBV20-1 with TRBJ2-1; D perhaps matches TRBD1 (5 bases). The germline V gene has CDR1 DFQATT and CDR2 SNEGSKA (reference sequence). The CDR3 runs 13 residues. Trimming cost V 3 bases and J 0 bases, with 6 bases left between them. The chain's CDR3 is CSASDSSYNEQFF. The CDR3 DNA follows: TGCAGTGCTAGCGACAGCTCCTACAATGAGCAGTTCTTC.

In DNA form, the CDR3 reads TGTGCCAGCAGCCACCCGGGCCAGAACAATGAGCAGTTCTTC. Translation: CASSHPGQNNEQFF. V gene TRBV3-1 combines with J gene TRBJ2-1, with unresolved D. V was clipped by 3 bases and J by 5 bases, with 11 bases between them. The CDR3 loop spans 14 amino acids. The germline CDR1 and CDR2 sequences are LGHDT and YNNKEL (reference sequence).

This clonotype was seen more than once but under ten times. CDR3 protein: CASRIQGPGANVLTF. Here the CDR3 DNA reads TGTGCCAGCAGAATACAGGGGCCGGGGGCCAACGTCCTGACTTTC. V gene TRBV7-3 combines with J gene TRBJ2-6; 7 nucleotides align to TRBD1. The CDR3 is 15 amino acids. CDR1 SGHTA and CDR2 FQGTGA come from the germline V gene. The ends lost 6 bases at V and 4 bases at J; junction bases unmatched: 6. Using reference TRBV7-3 and TRBJ2-6 for the parts outside the CDR3, the full variable domain is GAGVSQTPSNKVTEKGKYVELRCDPISGHTALYWYRQSLGQGPEFLIYFQGTGAADDSGLPNDRFFAVRPEGSVSTLKIQRTERGDSAVYLCASRIQGPGANVLTFGAGSRLTVL.

This chain links TRBV7-2 with TRBJ2-1, with 9 bases matching TRBD1. The V gene's germline CDR1 is SGHTA and CDR2 FQGNSA. V was clipped by 2 bases and J by 4 bases; unmatched bases: 3. The CDR3 length is 15 residues. CDR3: CASSLWTGAYNEQFF. CDR3 DNA: TGTGCCAGCAGCTTATGGACAGGGGCTTACAATGAGCAGTTCTTC.

The rearrangement uses TRBV6-2 or TRBV6-3 and TRBJ1-4; D unclear. Trimming removed 2 bases at V and 0 bases at J, with 10 bases between. The CDR3 consists of 16 residues. Germline CDR1 MNHEY, CDR2 SVGEGT. CDR3 protein: CASSYGGSATNEKLFF. The CDR3 DNA reads as TGTGCCAGCAGTTACGGCGGATCTGCAACTAATGAAAAACTGTTTTTT.

The chain combines TRBV9 with TRBJ2-4, with 12 bases matching TRBD2. The tail of the sequence fits TRBJ2-7 better, so the J call may be wrong. CDR1 is SGDLS and CDR2 is YYNGEE in the germline V gene. The CDR3 loop spans 17 amino acids. CDR3 loop: CASSDPRTSGEIYEQYF. DNA of the CDR3: TGTGCCAGCAGCGACCCCAGGACTAGCGGGGAGATCTACGAGCAGTACTTC.

This clonotype came up a few times. This chain links TRBV9 with TRBJ2-5; D possibly matches TRBD1 or TRBD2 (7 bases each). The last part of the DNA fits TRBJ2-7 better; the J call may be wrong. Germline V gene lookup returns CDR1 SGDLS and CDR2 YYNGEE. This CDR3 has 13 residues. The chain's CDR3 is CASSPSRGGEQYF. The CDR3 nucleotides are TGTGCCAGCAGCCCGAGCAGGGGGGGCGAGCAGTACTTC.

The chain couples TRBV9 to TRBJ2-2; no definite D call. The CDR3 is 13 amino acids. The V end lost 5 bases, the J end lost 6 bases, and 11 bases lay between the germline ends. Looked up from germline, CDR1 is SGDLS and CDR2 is YYNGEE. Here the CDR3 DNA reads TGTGCCAGCAGGGGTAGGACCTCCGGGGAGCTGTTTTTT. It codes for CASRGRTSGELFF.